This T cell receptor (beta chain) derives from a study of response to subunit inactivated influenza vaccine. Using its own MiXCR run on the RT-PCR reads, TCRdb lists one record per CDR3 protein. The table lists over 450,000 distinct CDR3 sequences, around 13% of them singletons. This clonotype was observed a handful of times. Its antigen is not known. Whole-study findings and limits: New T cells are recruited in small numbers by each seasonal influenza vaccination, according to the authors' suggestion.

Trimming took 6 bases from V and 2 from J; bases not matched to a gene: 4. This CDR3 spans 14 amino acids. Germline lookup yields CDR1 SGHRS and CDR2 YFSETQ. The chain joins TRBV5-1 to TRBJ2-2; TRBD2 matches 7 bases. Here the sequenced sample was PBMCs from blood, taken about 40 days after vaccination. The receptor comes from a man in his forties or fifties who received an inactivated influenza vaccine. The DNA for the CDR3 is TGCGCCAGCACCCCGGGAGGAAACACCGGGGAGCTGTTTTTT. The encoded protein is CASTPGGNTGELFF.